A selection of T cell receptor beta chains follows, all from one sample in a study of blood T cells in healthy people across ages. TCRdb ran MiXCR on the 5' RACE reads and lists one entry per CDR3 protein. The table shows about 620,000 distinct CDR3 sequences, with around 20% occurring only once. Sequences were obtained from blood. The receptors here all came from a man aged 70 or older in good health. Each CDR3 is given with its conserved first and last residue. D genes are given only for firm matches. Where a row states a size, it is once, few, many or the class of an expanded clone; other rows omit it.

14 - TRBJ2-5 TRBV3-1 - CASSQRSVQETQYF TGTGCCAGCAGCCAGAGAAGCGTCCAAGAGACCCAGTACTTC
15 - TRBJ1-5 TRBV10-3 - CAISDPQTAGGPQHF TGTGCCATCAGTGATCCTCAGACCGCCGGGGGGCCCCAGCATTTT
16 once TRBJ2-3 TRBV18 - CASSPPSQRLTDTQYF TGTGCCAGCTCACCACCGTCGCAACGCCTCACAGATACGCAGTATTTT
16 - TRBJ2-1 TRBV5-1 TRBD2 CASSRGTSGTYSEQFF TGCGCCAGCAGCAGAGGGACTAGCGGGACCTACAGTGAGCAGTTCTTC
16 - TRBJ2-3 TRBV9 TRBD2 CASSALPGLAEDTQYF TGTGCCAGCAGCGCCCTCCCAGGACTAGCGGAAGATACGCAGTATTTT
15 few TRBJ2-2 TRBV7-9 - CANSLAGQNTGELFF TGTGCCAACAGCTTAGCAGGACAGAACACCGGGGAGCTGTTTTTT
15 - TRBJ2-2 TRBV20-1 TRBD2 CSAPFSGTSTGELFF TGCAGTGCTCCATTTAGCGGGACGAGCACCGGGGAGCTGTTTTTT
16 few TRBJ2-1 TRBV6-1 TRBD2 CASSRGGREGYNEQFF TGTGCCAGCAGTCGAGGTGGGCGGGAGGGCTACAATGAGCAGTTCTTC
15 - TRBJ2-7 TRBV7-9 TRBD2 CASSPLAGDGCEQYF TGTGCCAGCAGTCCATTGGCGGGAGATGGGTGCGAGCAGTACTTC
15 - TRBJ1-2 TRBV2 TRBD1 CASVNRDSFNYGYTF TGTGCCAGCGTCAACCGGGACAGCTTTAACTATGGCTACACCTTC
12 - TRBJ1-1 TRBV28 - CASSLSHNEAFF TGTGCCAGCAGTTTAAGTCACAACGAAGCTTTCTTT
13 few TRBJ1-4 TRBV6-5 - CASSRLLNEKLFF TGTGCCAGCAGCCGCCTTCTTAATGAAAAACTGTTTTTT
16 - TRBJ2-7 TRBV6-2/TRBV6-3 TRBD1 CASSSNPGQGSYEQYF TGTGCCAGCAGTTCTAATCCGGGACAGGGTTCGTACGAGCAGTACTTC
14 - TRBJ2-3 TRBV12-3/TRBV12-4 - CASSFQASTDTQYF TGTGCCAGCAGTTTTCAGGCTAGCACAGATACGCAGTATTTT
15 few TRBJ2-5 TRBV5-1 TRBD1 CASSWGQGNGETQYF TGCGCCAGCAGCTGGGGACAGGGTAATGGAGAGACCCAGTACTTC
12 many TRBJ2-7 TRBV7-2 - CASSPQSYEQYF TGTGCCAGCAGCCCACAATCCTACGAGCAGTACTTC
11 few TRBJ2-3 TRBV4-2 - CASNKRLARYF TGTGCCAGCAACAAGAGATTAGCGCGCTATTTT
14 few TRBJ1-5 TRBV20-1 - CSAEEDKHFQPQHF TGCAGTGCTGAGGAGGACAAGCATTTCCAGCCCCAGCATTTT
16 few TRBJ2-1 TRBV7-6 TRBD1 CASSLAGQGSLHEQFF TGTGCCAGCAGCTTAGCGGGACAGGGAAGTTTGCATGAGCAGTTCTTC
13 - TRBJ2-4 TRBV20-1 - CSASGGAKNIQYF TGCAGTGCTAGTGGGGGGGCCAAAAACATTCAGTACTTC
14 - TRBJ2-7 TRBV3-1 TRBD2 CASSQGTSLAEQYF TGTGCCAGCAGCCAAGGGACTAGCCTCGCCGAGCAGTACTTC
12 many TRBJ2-5 TRBV28 - CASSSWQETQYF TGTGCCAGCAGTAGTTGGCAAGAGACCCAGTACTTC
12 - TRBJ2-5 TRBV24-1 - CATSGDIGTQYF TGTGCCACCAGTGGGGACATCGGGACCCAGTACTTC
15 - TRBJ2-7 TRBV3-1 - CASSPRHGYSYGQYF TGTGCCAGCAGCCCTCGTCACGGGTACAGCTACGGGCAGTACTTC
13 once TRBJ2-7 TRBV2 - CARGGLQGYEQYF TGTGCCAGAGGGGGGCTACAGGGTTACGAGCAGTACTTC
11 - TRBJ2-3 TRBV20-1 - CSAEDADTQYF TGCAGTGCGGAGGACGCAGATACGCAGTATTTT
15 few TRBJ2-1 TRBV2 - CASSEAELVPNEQFF TGTGCCAGCAGTGAAGCCGAACTAGTCCCCAATGAGCAGTTCTTC
14 - TRBJ2-5 TRBV7-2 - CASSFLGHGETQYF TGTGCCAGCAGCTTTCTGGGTCACGGGGAGACCCAGTACTTC
16 few TRBJ1-2 TRBV28 - CASSPFLGGNLYGYTF TGTGCCAGCAGTCCCTTTTTGGGGGGAAACCTCTATGGCTACACCTTC
13 - TRBJ2-5 TRBV5-4 - CASSPRSGETQYF TGTGCCAGCAGCCCCCGTTCGGGAGAGACCCAGTACTTC
14 - TRBJ1-5 TRBV27 TRBD1 CASSLRGGYQPQHF TGTGCCAGCAGTTTACGAGGGGGCTATCAGCCCCAGCATTTT
14 - TRBJ2-7 TRBV10-3 TRBD1 CAISAGTGNYEQYF TGTGCCATCAGTGCCGGGACAGGAAACTACGAGCAGTACTTC
13 few TRBJ1-2 TRBV2 - CASSGRTDYGYTF TGTGCCAGCAGTGGTCGGACTGACTATGGCTACACCTTC
15 - TRBJ1-4 TRBV20-1 TRBD1 CSARLQGATNEKLFF TGCAGTGCTAGATTACAGGGGGCAACTAATGAAAAACTGTTTTTT
16 - TRBJ2-1 TRBV3-1 - CASSQVSGRSYNEQSF TGTGCCAGCAGCCAAGTAAGCGGACGCTCCTACAATGAGCAGTCCTTC
19 - TRBJ2-2 TRBV3-1 TRBD2 CASINLTSGRASNTGELFF TGTGCCAGCATCAATCTGACTAGCGGGAGGGCCTCGAACACCGGGGAGCTGTTTTTT
14 few TRBJ2-7 TRBV3-1 TRBD1 CASSPGTVAHEQYF TGTGCCAGCAGCCCGGGGACAGTAGCCCACGAGCAGTACTTC
16 many TRBJ2-1 TRBV9 - CASSVEGAVSYNEQFF TGTGCCAGCAGCGTAGAAGGAGCGGTCTCCTACAATGAGCAGTTCTTC
15 few TRBJ2-7 TRBV14 - CASSQDIRSVYEQYF TGTGCCAGCAGCCAAGATATCCGTTCCGTCTACGAGCAGTACTTC
15 many TRBJ2-5 TRBV28 - CASRQPQLEVVTQYF TGTGCCAGCAGACAACCACAACTGGAGGTGGTGACCCAGTACTTC
15 few TRBJ2-5 TRBV10-3 TRBD1 CAISVRDSYQETQYF TGTGCCATCAGTGTAAGGGACAGCTACCAAGAGACCCAGTACTTC
13 - TRBJ1-1 TRBV20-1 TRBD1 CSATKTGGTEAFF TGCAGTGCTACGAAGACAGGGGGCACTGAAGCTTTCTTT
16 - TRBJ1-4 TRBV5-5 - CASSAETVATNEKLFF TGTGCCAGCAGCGCCGAAACAGTTGCAACTAATGAAAAGCTGTTTTTT
14 many TRBJ2-7 TRBV20-1 TRBD1 CSATETGQSYEQYF TGCAGTGCTACTGAGACAGGGCAGAGCTACGAGCAGTACTTC
15 - TRBJ2-5 TRBV6-5 - CASSYTGTMTETQYF TGTGCCAGCAGTTACACCGGGACAATGACAGAGACCCAGTACTTC
14 - TRBJ2-1 TRBV20-1 - CSARGHRSYNEQFF TGCAGTGCTAGAGGACACCGATCCTACAATGAGCAGTTCTTC
15 few TRBJ2-3 TRBV29-1 - CSVDERLSSTDTQYF TGCAGCGTTGATGAGAGGCTTTCTAGCACAGATACGCAGTATTTT
14 few TRBJ1-4 TRBV7-9 TRBD1 CASSEGQGAEKLFF TGTGCCAGCAGCGAGGGACAGGGGGCCGAAAAACTGTTTTTT
13 - TRBJ2-3 TRBV20-1 - CSAPTPVSDTQYF TGCAGTGCTCCCACGCCAGTCTCAGATACGCAGTATTTT
14 few TRBJ2-1 TRBV29-1 TRBD2 CSVERLAGYNEQFF TGCAGCGTCGAAAGACTAGCGGGGTACAATGAGCAGTTCTTC
13 - TRBJ1-4 TRBV12-3/TRBV12-4 TRBD1 CASSPGTVEKLFF TGTGCCAGCAGTCCGGGGACAGTGGAAAAACTGTTTTTT
14 - TRBJ2-7 TRBV7-9 TRBD1 CASRRGDRDYEQYF TGTGCCAGCAGACGTGGGGACAGGGACTACGAGCAGTACTTC
17 few TRBJ2-1 TRBV4-1 - CASSQETVQVMWNEQFF TGCGCCAGCAGCCAAGAGACCGTACAGGTCATGTGGAATGAGCAGTTCTTC
13 few TRBJ2-7 TRBV29-1 - CSVEGETSYEQYF TGCAGCGTTGAAGGTGAGACTAGCTACGAGCAGTACTTC
15 few TRBJ2-1 TRBV20-1 TRBD2 CSTRGGLAGGGEQFF TGCAGTACTAGAGGGGGACTAGCGGGAGGAGGTGAGCAGTTCTTC
14 - TRBJ1-1 TRBV3-1 - CASSQVGGEGEAFF TGTGCCAGCAGCCAAGTGGGAGGGGAGGGTGAAGCTTTCTTT
16 few TRBJ2-5 TRBV6-5 TRBD2 CASSLGLAGGYGTQYF TGTGCCAGCAGTTTGGGACTAGCGGGAGGTTATGGGACCCAGTACTTC
16 few TRBJ2-3 TRBV7-2 TRBD2 CASSLVLAGPPDTQYF TGTGCCAGCAGCTTAGTCCTAGCGGGTCCCCCAGATACGCAGTATTTT
13 - TRBJ1-5 TRBV7-2 TRBD1 CASSLRQGQPQHF TGTGCCAGCAGCTTAAGACAGGGACAGCCCCAGCATTTT
12 many TRBJ2-3 TRBV5-6 - CASSPQGVTQYF TGTGCCAGCAGCCCCCAAGGTGTTACGCAGTATTTT